These 5 T cell receptor beta chains were all obtained from the same sample, sequenced in a study of blood T cell repertoires in COVID-19. The repertoire was sequenced with immunoSEQ multiplex PCR; TCRdb's copy has only in-frame clones and lacks some. The sample carries around 100,000 clones, around nine tenths recorded once. Specimen: peripheral blood. Receptors were obtained from a woman between 65 and 79 years old who had recovered from COVID-19.

This clone has a count of ten or more. This chain links TRBV6-1 with TRBJ1-4, with D unclear. Germline-derived CDR1 and CDR2 are MNHNS and SASEGT. V lost 2 bases and J lost 14, with 12 bases in between. The CDR3 covers 12 residues. The CDR3 is CASSEIEFRLFF. The CDR3 DNA reads TGTGCCAGCAGTGAAATTGAGTTCCGGCTGTTTTTT.

The CDR3 protein is CASSLARVSNEKLFF. For the CDR3, the DNA is TGTGCCAGCAGCCTAGCGAGGGTGTCTAATGAAAAACTGTTTTTT. The chain couples TRBV2 to TRBJ1-4; no clear D gene. The CDR3 loop spans 15 amino acids. The ends were cut back, 6 bases at V and 3 bases at J, with 14 bases in the middle. The germline CDR1 and CDR2 sequences are SNHLY and FYNNEI.

The chain has TRBV7-9 and TRBJ1-1; the D gene is possibly TRBD1 (5 bases). CDR1 and CDR2 (germline): SEHNR, FQNEAQ (reference sequence). Trimming left V 2 bases short and J 11 bases short, with 15 bases between. This CDR3 spans 13 amino acids. Here the CDR3 DNA reads TGTGCCAGCAGCTTATCCCAGGGCGGAGGGGCTTTCTTT. It codes for CASSLSQGGGAFF.

The chain is built from TRBV5-5 and TRBJ1-6; D is possibly TRBD1 (5 bases). CDR1 SGHKS and CDR2 YYEKEE come from the germline V gene (reference sequence). The CDR3 consists of 15 residues. V was shortened by 1 base and J by 7 bases, with 12 bases between the two germline ends. The CDR3 DNA is TGTGCCAGCAGCTTGTTAGGGGTTCTCAATTCACCCCTCCACTTT. Protein: CASSLLGVLNSPLHF.

The rearrangement links TRBV3-1 (or the pseudogene TRBV3-2) to TRBJ1-1; D is perhaps TRBD1 (5 bases). Germline V gene data show CDR1 as LGHDT and CDR2 as YNNKEL (reference sequence). The CDR3 is made up of 14 amino acids. V lost 4 bases and J 5 bases, leaving 14 bases between the germline ends. For the CDR3, the DNA is TGTGCCAGCAGCCCGAGGGGAGGGACGACTGAAGCTTTCTTT. It translates to CASSPRGGTTEAFF.